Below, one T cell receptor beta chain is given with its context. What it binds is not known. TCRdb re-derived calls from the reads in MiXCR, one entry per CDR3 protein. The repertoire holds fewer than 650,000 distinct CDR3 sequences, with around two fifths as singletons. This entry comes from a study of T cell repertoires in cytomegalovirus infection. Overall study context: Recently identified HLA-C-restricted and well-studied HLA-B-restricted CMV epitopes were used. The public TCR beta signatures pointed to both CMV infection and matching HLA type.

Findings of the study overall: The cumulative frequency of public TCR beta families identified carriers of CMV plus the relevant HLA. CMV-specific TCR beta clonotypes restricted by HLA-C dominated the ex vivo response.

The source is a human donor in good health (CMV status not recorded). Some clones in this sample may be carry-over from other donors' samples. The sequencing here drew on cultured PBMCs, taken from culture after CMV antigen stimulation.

This CDR3 is CASSLDAASTDTQYF. CDR3 DNA: TGTGCCAGCAGCTTGGATGCGGCCAGCACAGATACGCAGTATTTT. The J gene is TRBJ2-3, the V gene TRBV5-4; D unclear. The CDR3 runs to 15 residues. Trimming took 0 bases from V and 0 from J, leaving 8 bases between them. Germline CDR1 is SGHNT and CDR2 is YYREEE (reference sequence).